This T cell receptor (beta chain) was identified during a study of T cells after yellow fever vaccination. Study-wide points: Post-booster reappearance was seen for most primary-vaccination clones (around 96% CD4, around 90% CD8). A small proportion of clonotypes was detected in both the CD4 and CD8 compartments.

5'RACE template switching added a universal primer site and UMIs to TCR cDNA. TCRdb used MiXCR to reprocess the 5' RACE reads, holding one entry per CDR3 protein. The table shows some 350,000 distinct CDR3 sequences, with roughly 9.4% occurring only once. On this clonotype: Its antigen is currently unknown.

This CDR3 comprises 15 residues. Germline-derived CDR1 and CDR2 are MDHEN and SYDVKM. With 3 bases clipped from V and 3 bases from J, the junction kept 3 bases outside the gene matches. This specimen consisted of PBMCs, obtained on the day of the first yellow fever vaccination. This clonotype was obtained from a young man who received the YFV17D yellow fever vaccine. This chain joins TRBV28 and TRBJ2-2; 8 bases line up with TRBD1. CDR3 region: CASSFGTGDTGELFF. CDR3 DNA: TGTGCCAGCAGTTTTGGGACAGGTGACACCGGGGAGCTGTTTTTT.